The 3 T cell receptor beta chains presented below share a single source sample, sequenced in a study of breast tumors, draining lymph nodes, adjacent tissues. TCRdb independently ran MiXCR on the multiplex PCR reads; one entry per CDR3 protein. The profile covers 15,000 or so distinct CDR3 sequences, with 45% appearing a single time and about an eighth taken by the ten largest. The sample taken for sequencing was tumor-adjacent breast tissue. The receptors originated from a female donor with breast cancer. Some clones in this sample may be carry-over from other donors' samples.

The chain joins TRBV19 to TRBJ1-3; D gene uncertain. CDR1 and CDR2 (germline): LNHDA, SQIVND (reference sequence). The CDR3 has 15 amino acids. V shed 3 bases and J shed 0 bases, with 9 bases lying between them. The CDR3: CASSMAGLSGNTIYF. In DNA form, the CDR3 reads TGTGCCAGTAGTATGGCAGGCCTCTCTGGAAACACCATATATTTT.

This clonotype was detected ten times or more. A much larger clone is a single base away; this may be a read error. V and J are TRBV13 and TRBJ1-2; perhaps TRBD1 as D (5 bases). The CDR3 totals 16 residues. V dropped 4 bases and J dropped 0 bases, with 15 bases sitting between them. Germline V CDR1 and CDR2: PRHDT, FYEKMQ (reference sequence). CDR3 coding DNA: TGTGCCAGCAGCTCGCTACTTCAGGGAGCTAACTATGGCTACACCTTC. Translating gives CASSSLLQGANYGYTF.

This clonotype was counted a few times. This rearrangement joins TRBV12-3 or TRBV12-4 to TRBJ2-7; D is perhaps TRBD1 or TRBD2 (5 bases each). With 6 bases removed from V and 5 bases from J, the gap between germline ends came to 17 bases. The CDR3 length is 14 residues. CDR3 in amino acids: CASSLLRDGDEQYV. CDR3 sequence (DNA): TGTGCCAGCAGCTTACTTAGGGACGGTGACGAGCAGTACGTC.